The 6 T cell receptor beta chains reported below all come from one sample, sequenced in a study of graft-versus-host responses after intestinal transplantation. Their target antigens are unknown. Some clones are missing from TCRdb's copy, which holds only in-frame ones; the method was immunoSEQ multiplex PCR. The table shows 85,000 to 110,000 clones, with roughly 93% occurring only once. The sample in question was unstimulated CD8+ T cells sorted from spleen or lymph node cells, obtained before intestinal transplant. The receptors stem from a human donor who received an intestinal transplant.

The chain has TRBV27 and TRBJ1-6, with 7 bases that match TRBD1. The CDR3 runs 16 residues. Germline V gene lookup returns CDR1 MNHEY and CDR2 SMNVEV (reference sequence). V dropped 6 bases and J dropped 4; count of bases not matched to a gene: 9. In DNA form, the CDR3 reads TGTGCCAGCAGGCCCTCCGAGACAGGGTATAATTCACCCCTCCACTTT. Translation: CASRPSETGYNSPLHF.

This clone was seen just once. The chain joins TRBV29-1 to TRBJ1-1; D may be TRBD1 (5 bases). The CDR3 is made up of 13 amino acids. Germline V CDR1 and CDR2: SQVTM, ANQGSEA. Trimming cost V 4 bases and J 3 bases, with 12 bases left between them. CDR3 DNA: TGCAGCGTTGGTTACGGGGGGGACACTGAAGCTTTCTTT. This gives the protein CSVGYGGDTEAFF.

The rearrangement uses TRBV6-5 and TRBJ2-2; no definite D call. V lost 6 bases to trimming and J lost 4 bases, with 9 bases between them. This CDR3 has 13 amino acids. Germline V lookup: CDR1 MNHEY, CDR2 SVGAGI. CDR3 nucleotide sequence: TGTGCCAGCAGGTTTCAGTCCACCGGGGAGCTGTTTTTT. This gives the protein CASRFQSTGELFF.

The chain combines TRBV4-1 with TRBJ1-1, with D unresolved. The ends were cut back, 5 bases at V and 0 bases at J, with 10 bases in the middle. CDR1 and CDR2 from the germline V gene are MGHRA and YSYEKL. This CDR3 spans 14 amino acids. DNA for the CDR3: TGCGCCAGCAGCGGTAGAGGTGTGAACACTGAAGCTTTCTTT. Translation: CASSGRGVNTEAFF.

CDR3 loop: CASSQGNEQFF. In DNA, the CDR3 is TGTGCCAGTTCACAGGGCAATGAGCAGTTCTTC. The gene calls are TRBV19 and TRBJ2-1; possibly TRBD1 for D (6 bases). Per germline, CDR1 LNHDA and CDR2 SQIVND (reference sequence). V gave up 8 bases and J gave up 6 bases, with 8 bases separating them. This CDR3 comprises 11 residues.

The CDR3 here is CASSLGGQGFNTEAFF. DNA of the CDR3: TGTGCCAGCAGTTTAGGGGGACAGGGGTTTAACACTGAAGCTTTCTTT. The rearrangement joins TRBV27 to TRBJ1-1; 10 bases are shared with TRBD1. CDR1 and CDR2 from the germline V gene are MNHEY and SMNVEV (reference sequence). This CDR3 is built from 16 residues. V shed 2 bases, J shed 2 bases, and the junction held 5 bases outside the gene matches.